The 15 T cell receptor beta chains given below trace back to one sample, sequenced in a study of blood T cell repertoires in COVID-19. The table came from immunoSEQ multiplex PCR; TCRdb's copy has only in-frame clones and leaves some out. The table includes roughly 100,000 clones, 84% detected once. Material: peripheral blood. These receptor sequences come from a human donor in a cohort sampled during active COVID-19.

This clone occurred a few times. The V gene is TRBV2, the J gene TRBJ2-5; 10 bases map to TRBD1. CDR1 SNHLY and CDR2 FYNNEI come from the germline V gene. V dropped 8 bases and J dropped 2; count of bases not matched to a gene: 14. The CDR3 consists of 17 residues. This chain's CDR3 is CASEPIPGQGTQETQYF. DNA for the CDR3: TGTGCCAGCGAACCAATACCGGGACAGGGGACACAAGAGACCCAGTACTTC.

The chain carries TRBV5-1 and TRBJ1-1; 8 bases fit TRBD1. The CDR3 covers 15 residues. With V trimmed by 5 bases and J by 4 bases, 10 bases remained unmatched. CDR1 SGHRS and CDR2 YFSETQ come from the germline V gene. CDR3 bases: TGCGCCAGCAGGTGGACAGGGACGGCGGGCACTGAAGCTTTCTTT. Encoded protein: CASRWTGTAGTEAFF.

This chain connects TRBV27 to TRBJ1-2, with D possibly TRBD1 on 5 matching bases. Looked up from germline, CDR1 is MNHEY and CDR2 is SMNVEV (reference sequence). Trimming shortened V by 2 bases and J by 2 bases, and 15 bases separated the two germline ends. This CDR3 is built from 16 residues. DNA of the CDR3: TGTGCCAGCAGTTTAGGGTTGGGGCGGGGGAACTATGGCTACACCTTC. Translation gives CASSLGLGRGNYGYTF.

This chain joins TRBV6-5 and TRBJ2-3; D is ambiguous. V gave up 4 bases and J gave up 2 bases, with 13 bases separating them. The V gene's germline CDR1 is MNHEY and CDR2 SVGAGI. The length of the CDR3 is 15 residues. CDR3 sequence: CASSSLSKSTDTQYF. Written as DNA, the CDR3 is TGTGCCAGCAGTTCCCTATCGAAGTCCACAGATACGCAGTATTTT.

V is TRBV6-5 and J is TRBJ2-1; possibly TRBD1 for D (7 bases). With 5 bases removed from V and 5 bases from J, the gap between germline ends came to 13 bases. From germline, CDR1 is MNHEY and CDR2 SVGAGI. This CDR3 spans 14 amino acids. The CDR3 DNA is TGTGCCAGCAGTCGGAGGGGGCGAAACAATGAGCAGTTCTTC. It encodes CASSRRGRNNEQFF.

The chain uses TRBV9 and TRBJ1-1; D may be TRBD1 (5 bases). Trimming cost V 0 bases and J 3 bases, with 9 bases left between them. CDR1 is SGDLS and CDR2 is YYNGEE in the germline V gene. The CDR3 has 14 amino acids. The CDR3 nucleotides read TGTGCCAGCAGCGTAGATGGGGGGGACACTGAAGCTTTCTTT. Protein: CASSVDGGDTEAFF. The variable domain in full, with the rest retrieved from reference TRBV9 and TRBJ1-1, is DSGVTQTPKHLITATGQRVTLRCSPRSGDLSVYWYQQSLDQGLQFLIQYYNGEERAKGNILERFSAQQFPDLHSELNLSSLELGDSALYFCASSVDGGDTEAFFGQGTRLTVV.

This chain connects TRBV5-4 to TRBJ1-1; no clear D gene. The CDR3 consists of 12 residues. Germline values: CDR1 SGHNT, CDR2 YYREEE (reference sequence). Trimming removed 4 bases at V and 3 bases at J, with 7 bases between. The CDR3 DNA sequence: TGTGCCAGCAGCCGGGTGGACACTGAAGCTTTCTTT. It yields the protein CASSRVDTEAFF.

DNA of the CDR3: TGTGCCTGGCAGGGTAGCAATCAGCCCCAGCATTTT. Its protein product is CAWQGSNQPQHF. V gene TRBV27 combines with J gene TRBJ1-5, with D possibly being TRBD1 (5 bases). Germline CDR1 is MNHEY and CDR2 is SMNVEV (reference sequence). This CDR3 contains 12 residues. V was clipped by 11 bases and J by 0 bases, with 8 bases between them.

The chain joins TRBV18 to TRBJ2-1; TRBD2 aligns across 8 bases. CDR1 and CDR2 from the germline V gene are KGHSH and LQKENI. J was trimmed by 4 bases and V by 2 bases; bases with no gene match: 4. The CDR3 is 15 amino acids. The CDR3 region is CASSPGRGEYNEQFF. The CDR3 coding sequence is TGTGCCAGCTCACCAGGGCGGGGGGAATACAATGAGCAGTTCTTC.

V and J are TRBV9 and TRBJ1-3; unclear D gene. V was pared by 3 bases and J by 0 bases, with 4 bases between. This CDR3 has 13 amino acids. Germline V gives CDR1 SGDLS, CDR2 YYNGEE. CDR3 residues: CASSALSGNTIYF. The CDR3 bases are TGTGCCAGCAGCGCTCTCTCTGGAAACACCATATATTTT. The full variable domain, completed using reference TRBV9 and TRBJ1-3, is DSGVTQTPKHLITATGQRVTLRCSPRSGDLSVYWYQQSLDQGLQFLIQYYNGEERAKGNILERFSAQQFPDLHSELNLSSLELGDSALYFCASSALSGNTIYFGEGSWLTVV.

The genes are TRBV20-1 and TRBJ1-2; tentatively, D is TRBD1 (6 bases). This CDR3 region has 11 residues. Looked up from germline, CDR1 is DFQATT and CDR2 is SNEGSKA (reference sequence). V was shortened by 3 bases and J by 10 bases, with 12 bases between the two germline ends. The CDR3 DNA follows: TGCAGTGCTAGGGACAGTAGTGTCTACACCTTC. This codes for CSARDSSVYTF.

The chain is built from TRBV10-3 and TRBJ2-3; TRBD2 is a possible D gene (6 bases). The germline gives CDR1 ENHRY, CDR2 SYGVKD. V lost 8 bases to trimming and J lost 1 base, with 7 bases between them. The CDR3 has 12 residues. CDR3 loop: CAIGGGTDTQYF. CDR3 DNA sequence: TGTGCCATCGGCGGGGGCACAGATACGCAGTATTTT.

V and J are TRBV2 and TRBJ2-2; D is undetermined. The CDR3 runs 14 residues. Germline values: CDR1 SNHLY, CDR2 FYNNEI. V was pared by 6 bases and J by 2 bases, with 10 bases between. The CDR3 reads CASSLQRNTGELFF. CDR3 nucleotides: TGTGCCAGCAGCTTACAGAGAAACACCGGGGAGCTGTTTTTT.

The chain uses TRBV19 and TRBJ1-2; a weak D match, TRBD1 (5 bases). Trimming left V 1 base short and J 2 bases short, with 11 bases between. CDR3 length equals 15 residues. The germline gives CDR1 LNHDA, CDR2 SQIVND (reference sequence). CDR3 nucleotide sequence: TGTGCCAGTAGTATAGCCCCGGGGGGAAACTATGGCTACACCTTC. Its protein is CASSIAPGGNYGYTF.

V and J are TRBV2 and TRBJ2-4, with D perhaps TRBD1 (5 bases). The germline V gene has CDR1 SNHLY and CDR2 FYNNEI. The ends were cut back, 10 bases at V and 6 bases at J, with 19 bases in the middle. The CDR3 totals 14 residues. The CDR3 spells CATKPAPQGNIQYF. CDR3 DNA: TGTGCCACCAAACCGGCCCCGCAGGGAAACATTCAGTACTTC.